The 15 T cell receptor beta chains presented below share a single source sample, sequenced in a study of OX40 agonist ivuxolimab in advanced cancers. The repertoire was sequenced with immunoSEQ multiplex PCR; TCRdb's copy has only in-frame clones and lacks some. The sample has tens of thousands of clones; around 85% are singletons. The sequencing used CD4+ or CD8+ T cells sorted from blood, collected in a trial of the OX40 agonist ivuxolimab. Every receptor here comes from an adult with an advanced solid tumor such as melanoma, head and neck, liver or kidney cancer.

This clone was picked up one time. The chain links TRBV7-9 to TRBJ1-1; D is uncertain. Germline V gene sequence: CDR1 SEHNR, CDR2 FQNEAQ (reference sequence). V lost 0 bases to trimming and J lost 0 bases, with 5 bases between them. This CDR3 is built from 14 residues. CDR3 bases: TGTGCCAGCAGCTTAGCCGAGGTGAACACTGAAGCTTTCTTT. Residues: CASSLAEVNTEAFF. The entire variable domain, with the rest obtained from reference TRBV7-9 and TRBJ1-1, is as follows: DTGVSQNPRHKITKRGQNVTFRCDPISEHNRLYWYRQTLGQGPEFLTYFQNEAQLEKSRLLSDRFSAERPKGSFSTLEIQRTEQGDSAMYLCASSLAEVNTEAFFGQGTRLTVV.

This chain uses TRBV4-1 with TRBJ1-2, with a tentative D call TRBD1 (5 bases). The CDR3 is made up of 16 amino acids. V was pared by 0 bases and J by 4 bases, with 15 bases between. CDR1 is MGHRA and CDR2 is YSYEKL in the germline V gene. CDR3 loop: CASSQEDAGAAYGYTF. CDR3 coding DNA: TGCGCCAGCAGCCAAGAAGACGCCGGGGCCGCCTATGGCTACACCTTC.

V gene TRBV4-2 combines with J gene TRBJ2-1, with 9 nucleotides matching TRBD2. V shed 1 base, J shed 7 bases, and the junction held 8 bases outside the gene matches. Germline CDR1 LGHNA, CDR2 YNFKEQ. CDR3 length: 16 residues. CDR3 sequence (DNA): TGTGCCAGCAGCCAAGCGGGCGGGAGGGCCGAGAATGAGCAGTTCTTC. It specifies CASSQAGGRAENEQFF.

This chain links TRBV2 with TRBJ2-1; 7 bases are shared with TRBD2. V lost 7 bases and J lost 0; bases outside the gene matches: 6. Per the germline V gene, CDR1 is SNHLY and CDR2 is FYNNEI. The CDR3 loop spans 15 amino acids. CDR3 sequence (DNA): TGTGCCAGCAATGGCGGGAGTAACTCCTACAATGAGCAGTTCTTC. This translates into CASNGGSNSYNEQFF.

The chain links TRBV5-1 to TRBJ2-5; 7 bases are a match to TRBD1. The V and J ends lost 2 bases and 5 bases, in that order; junction bases with no gene match: 9. Germline-derived CDR1 and CDR2 are SGHRS and YFSETQ. This CDR3 contains 15 residues. This CDR3 reads CASSFSGGRQETQYF. The CDR3 DNA reads TGCGCCAGCAGCTTTTCAGGGGGTCGGCAGGAGACCCAGTACTTC.

This clone was detected once. The chain couples TRBV15 to TRBJ2-1, with 12 positions matching TRBD2. Germline assignment: CDR1 LNHNV and CDR2 YYDKDF (reference sequence). The CDR3 spans 16 residues. Germline trimming cut 4 bases from V and 5 bases from J; bases unmatched to any gene: 6. CDR3 protein: CATSKLGTSGHNEQFF. The CDR3 coding sequence is TGTGCCACCAGCAAACTAGGGACTAGCGGGCACAATGAGCAGTTCTTC.

The genes are TRBV18 and TRBJ1-2; TRBD1 matches at 7 bases. The germline V gene has CDR1 KGHSH and CDR2 LQKENI. The CDR3 runs 14 residues. The trim removed 6 bases at V and 4 bases at J, leaving 8 bases unmatched. CDR3 nucleotides: TGTGCCAGCTCGGTGCCCGGGACAGTCTATGGCTACACCTTC. It translates to CASSVPGTVYGYTF.

This clone was observed a single time. V and J are TRBV5-6 and TRBJ2-5; possible D gene TRBD1, 5 bases. Trimming took off 0 bases at V and 5 bases at J, with 8 bases between the two ends. In germline, CDR1 is SGHDT, CDR2 YYEEEE. The CDR3 totals 13 residues. In nucleotides, the CDR3 is TGTGCCAGCAGCTTGGGGGGCTCGGAGACCCAGTACTTC. Protein sequence: CASSLGGSETQYF. Combining the CDR3 with reference TRBV5-6 and TRBJ2-5 gives the whole variable domain DAGVTQSPTHLIKTRGQQVTLRCSPKSGHDTVSWYQQALGQGPQFIFQYYEEEERQRGNFPDRFSGHQFPNYSSELNVNALLLGDSALYLCASSLGGSETQYFGPGTRLLVL.

The CDR3: CASTGEAFF. The CDR3 nucleotides are TGTGCCAGCACAGGTGAAGCTTTCTTT. This chain links TRBV6-6 with TRBJ1-1; D is unclear. Germline-derived CDR1 and CDR2 are MNHNY and SVGAGI (reference sequence). The length of the CDR3 is 9 residues. Trimming shortened V by 7 bases and J by 7 bases, and 4 bases separated the two germline ends.

The CDR3 here is CAWTAEANYGYTF. The DNA for the CDR3 is TGTGCCTGGACGGCCGAAGCTAACTATGGCTACACCTTC. This chain connects TRBV30 to TRBJ1-2; D is unclear. Germline CDR1 and CDR2: GTSNPN and SVGIG (reference sequence). This CDR3 is 13 amino acids long. The germline V and J ends were trimmed by 4 bases and 0 bases, with 9 bases remaining between them.

The rearrangement links TRBV30 to TRBJ2-1; the match to TRBD2 covers 8 bases. This CDR3 comprises 13 residues. Germline trimming cut 5 bases from V and 9 bases from J; bases unmatched to any gene: 9. Germline values: CDR1 GTSNPN, CDR2 SVGIG (reference sequence). CDR3 nucleotide sequence: TGTGCCTGGGGACGACTAGCGTCAGGTGAGCAGTTCTTC. It yields the protein CAWGRLASGEQFF.

Comments on this clone: Additional DNA sequences in this sample encode the identical CDR3. The chain combines TRBV6-5 with TRBJ1-5, with a weak D call TRBD1 (6 bases). The germline V and J ends were trimmed by 0 bases and 1 base, with 7 bases remaining between them. The CDR3 sequence is 15 residues long. Germline V CDR1 and CDR2: MNHEY, SVGAGI. CDR3 DNA: TGTGCCAGCAGTTACTCGAGGGGGAGCAATCAGCCCCAGCATTTT. This translates into CASSYSRGSNQPQHF.

A word on this clone: The junction shows a germline mismatch at one end, possibly a read error. This chain connects TRBV27 to TRBJ1-2, with D hard to call. The CDR3 covers 15 residues. Germline values: CDR1 MNHEY, CDR2 SMNVEV (reference sequence). The CDR3 bases are TGTGCCAGCAGCTTATCCCCGGAGCTTGACTATGGCTACACCTTC. It specifies CASSLSPELDYGYTF.

This chain joins TRBV7-9 and TRBJ2-2; TRBD2 agrees at 7 bases. CDR1 and CDR2 (germline): SEHNR, FQNEAQ (reference sequence). The CDR3 runs to 15 residues. V lost 3 bases to trimming and J lost 4 bases; unmatched junction nucleotides: 5. The CDR3 region is CASSLSSGGTGELFF. As DNA, the CDR3 is TGTGCCAGCAGCTTGTCTAGCGGAGGCACCGGGGAGCTGTTTTTT.

This chain uses TRBV7-8 with TRBJ1-2, with a tentative D call TRBD1 (5 bases). Germline CDR1 and CDR2: SGHVS and FQNEAQ. The CDR3 covers 15 residues. Between the trimmed V and J ends, which lost 5 bases and 1 base, there was a span of 14 bases. The CDR3 sequence: CASSPGTANNYGYTF. CDR3 DNA sequence: TGTGCCAGCAGCCCGGGGACGGCCAATAACTATGGCTACACCTTC.